The 7 T cell receptor beta chains below all came from one sample that was sequenced in a study of response to subunit inactivated influenza vaccine. Each CDR3 protein is one row after TCRdb ran MiXCR on the RT-PCR reads. The repertoire includes about 500,000 distinct CDR3 sequences, more than 7% of them detected once, and under 15% sits in the top ten. Sample: PBMCs from blood, taken less than 30 months after vaccination. These TCRs come from a man aged 50 to 69 who received an inactivated influenza vaccine.

There are a few counts of this clonotype. The genes are TRBV6-1 and TRBJ2-2, with TRBD1 matching over 7 bases. Germline-derived CDR1 and CDR2 are MNHNS and SASEGT. There are 13 residues in the CDR3. The trim removed 5 bases at V and 9 bases at J, leaving 6 bases unmatched. CDR3 nucleotides: TGTGCCAGCAGTCATAAGGGGGCCCGGGAGCTGTTTTTT. This gives the protein CASSHKGARELFF.

Many counts were recorded for this clonotype. The chain couples TRBV28 to TRBJ2-3; no reliable D call. Germline V gene data show CDR1 as MDHEN and CDR2 as SYDVKM. V was cut by 3 bases and J by 0 bases, with 16 bases left in between. The CDR3 is made up of 17 amino acids. The CDR3 here is CASSLQSDWLSTDTQYF. CDR3 bases: TGTGCCAGCAGTTTGCAAAGTGACTGGTTGAGCACAGATACGCAGTATTTT.

The rearrangement links TRBV24-1 to TRBJ2-2; D not resolved. V dropped 3 bases and J dropped 0 bases, with 10 bases sitting between them. There are 16 residues in the CDR3. The germline CDR1 and CDR2 sequences are KGHDR and SFDVKD. The CDR3 DNA follows: TGTGCCACCAGTGATGTAGGACGGTCGAACACCGGGGAGCTGTTTTTT. The encoded protein is CATSDVGRSNTGELFF.

This clonotype was picked up many times. CDR3 sequence: CASSLVVTTDTQYF. The CDR3 DNA follows: TGTGCCAGCAGCTTAGTTGTAACGACAGATACGCAGTATTTT. This rearrangement joins TRBV7-2 to TRBJ2-3, with unresolved D. Trimming pared 1 base from V and 3 bases from J, leaving 8 bases between. Germline CDR1 and CDR2: SGHTA and FQGNSA. The CDR3 length is 14 residues.

This clonotype has a count of ten or more. The chain joins TRBV5-1 to TRBJ2-3; D ambiguous. Per the germline V gene, CDR1 is SGHRS and CDR2 is YFSETQ. The CDR3 loop spans 14 amino acids. The V gene lost 0 bases and the J gene lost 5 bases, with 10 bases spanning the gap. CDR3 in amino acids: CASSLGFTEDTQYF. The CDR3 DNA is TGCGCCAGCAGCTTGGGTTTCACGGAAGATACGCAGTATTTT.

This clonotype was counted ten times or more. The V gene is TRBV28, the J gene TRBJ1-2; 7 nucleotides align to TRBD1. CDR1 and CDR2 (germline): MDHEN, SYDVKM. V was clipped by 6 bases and J by 4 bases; unmatched bases: 20. The CDR3 runs to 18 residues. The CDR3 region has the DNA TGTGCCAGCAGCCGAACGACACCCAGACAGGGAGTCGGCTATGGCTACACCTTC. Encoded protein: CASSRTTPRQGVGYGYTF.

Only a few counts were recorded for this clonotype. The chain couples TRBV15 to TRBJ2-3, with a possible D match to TRBD2 (5 bases). Germline V gene data show CDR1 as LNHNV and CDR2 as YYDKDF (reference sequence). Trimming pared 3 bases from V and 2 bases from J, leaving 6 bases between. The CDR3 consists of 13 residues. The CDR3 is CATSRRDTDTQYF. CDR3 DNA sequence: TGTGCCACCAGCAGGAGGGACACAGATACGCAGTATTTT.